This T cell receptor beta chain appears in the sequencing data of a study of blood T cell repertoires in COVID-19. Some clones are missing from TCRdb's copy, which holds only in-frame ones; the method was immunoSEQ multiplex PCR. The sample records around 250,000 clones, approximately 91% being singletons. Trimming at V came to 5 bases and at J to 10 bases, leaving 10 bases not matched to a gene. The CDR3 sequence is 13 residues long. The rearrangement links TRBV12-3 or TRBV12-4 to TRBJ1-2, with 7 bases identical to TRBD1. Sequenced: PBMCs or T cells enriched from blood (not recorded which). The receptor's source is a human donor in a cohort exposed to, infected with or recovered from COVID-19 (not recorded which). The donor label of this sample is uncertain. CDR3 protein: CASSIRTGTDYTF. The CDR3 DNA sequence: TGTGCCAGCAGTATCCGGACAGGTACGGACTACACCTTC.